This record looks at one T cell receptor (beta chain) sequence and its context. Its cognate antigen has yet to be identified. No base quality information exists; no much larger clone differs at one position. Patients with autoimmune disease history or receiving systemic immunosuppression were excluded from the trial. Peripheral blood for TCR sequencing was drawn from every dose cohort at baseline, at cycle 4 day 1 and at cycle 7 day 1. The samples were taken from a phase I, first-in-human, multicenter, open-label dose-escalation trial of ivuxolimab. Adults with locally advanced or metastatic head and neck squamous cell, hepatocellular, melanoma or renal cell carcinoma were enrolled in the trial. Before TCR sequencing, CD4+ T cells and CD8+ T cells from peripheral blood were sorted into separate populations. Genomic DNA was isolated from the sorted cells so that the TCRbeta CDR3 region could be sequenced. TCRbeta CDR3 regions were sequenced using the immunoSEQ Assay. TCRdb took this table from immuneACCESS and kept in-frame rearrangements with V and J called. Such tables lack part of the clones; where checked against another copy, unresolved V genes explain under half of the gap, and the rest is unexplained. This sample gives 80,000 to 95,000 clones in total; approximately 90% of them show up just once. More than 0.6% of the sample is held by the ten biggest clonotypes.

Between the V and J ends, shortened by 6 bases and 4 bases respectively, the junction contains 12 bases. Including cysteine and phenylalanine, the CDR3 has 13 amino acids. Only the CDR3 region is kept as DNA, spanning 39 bases read in frame from base 1. Via the germline V gene, CDR1 is MNHEY and CDR2 SVGAGI. The data originate from a study of OX40 agonist ivuxolimab in advanced cancers. As for the study more broadly: Ivuxolimab, which targeted the costimulatory receptor OX40 (CD134), was an agonistic, fully human IgG2 monoclonal antibody. Prior anti-PD-1, anti-PD-L1 or anti-CTLA-4 therapy was permitted, and 40% of dose-escalation patients had received checkpoint inhibitors. Of the approximately 50 dose-escalation patients, hepatocellular carcinoma was present in approximately 20, melanoma in approximately 15, renal cell carcinoma in 9 and head and neck cancer in 9. The point of sequencing TCRbeta in the periphery was to test whether ivuxolimab changed TCR sequence diversity and drove clonal T-cell expansion. The monotherapy dose-escalation portion (N of about 50 patients) of the phase I ivuxolimab trial is reported in the paper. A male proportion of roughly 85% and a mean age of approximately 60 years, ranging from 23 to 79, were recorded for the dose-escalation cohort. Intravenous ivuxolimab was administered to patients every 2 weeks at six dose levels: 0.01, 0.1, 0.3, 1.5, 3 and 10 mg/kg. Partial responses occurred in three dose-escalation patients, of whom one had hepatocellular carcinoma and two had cutaneous melanoma.

Beyond this particular receptor, the publication reports: At doses from 0.1 to 3.0 mg/kg, clonal expansion was seen in both CD4+ and CD8+ blood T cells between baseline and week 6. In the 0.1-3.0 mg/kg groups, partial responders were among the patients with the lowest normalized peripheral clonal expansion, particularly in CD8+ T cells. After ivuxolimab, expanded clones were on average more numerous among CD8+ T cells than among CD4+ T cells. Antigen specificity was not determined for the clonally expanded peripheral T cells. Low levels of normalized T-cell clonal expansion were also shown by some nonresponding patients.

Recombination connected TRBV6-5 to TRBJ1-2; the D region possibly corresponds to TRBD1 (5 bases align). The input for sequencing was CD4+ or CD8+ T cells sorted from blood, taken in a trial of the OX40 agonist ivuxolimab. This receptor was obtained from an adult with an advanced solid tumor such as melanoma, head and neck, liver or kidney cancer. CDR3 loop: CASSPQGFYGYTF. The nucleotide sequence is given as TGTGCCAGCAGCCCCCAGGGCTTCTATGGCTACACCTTC.